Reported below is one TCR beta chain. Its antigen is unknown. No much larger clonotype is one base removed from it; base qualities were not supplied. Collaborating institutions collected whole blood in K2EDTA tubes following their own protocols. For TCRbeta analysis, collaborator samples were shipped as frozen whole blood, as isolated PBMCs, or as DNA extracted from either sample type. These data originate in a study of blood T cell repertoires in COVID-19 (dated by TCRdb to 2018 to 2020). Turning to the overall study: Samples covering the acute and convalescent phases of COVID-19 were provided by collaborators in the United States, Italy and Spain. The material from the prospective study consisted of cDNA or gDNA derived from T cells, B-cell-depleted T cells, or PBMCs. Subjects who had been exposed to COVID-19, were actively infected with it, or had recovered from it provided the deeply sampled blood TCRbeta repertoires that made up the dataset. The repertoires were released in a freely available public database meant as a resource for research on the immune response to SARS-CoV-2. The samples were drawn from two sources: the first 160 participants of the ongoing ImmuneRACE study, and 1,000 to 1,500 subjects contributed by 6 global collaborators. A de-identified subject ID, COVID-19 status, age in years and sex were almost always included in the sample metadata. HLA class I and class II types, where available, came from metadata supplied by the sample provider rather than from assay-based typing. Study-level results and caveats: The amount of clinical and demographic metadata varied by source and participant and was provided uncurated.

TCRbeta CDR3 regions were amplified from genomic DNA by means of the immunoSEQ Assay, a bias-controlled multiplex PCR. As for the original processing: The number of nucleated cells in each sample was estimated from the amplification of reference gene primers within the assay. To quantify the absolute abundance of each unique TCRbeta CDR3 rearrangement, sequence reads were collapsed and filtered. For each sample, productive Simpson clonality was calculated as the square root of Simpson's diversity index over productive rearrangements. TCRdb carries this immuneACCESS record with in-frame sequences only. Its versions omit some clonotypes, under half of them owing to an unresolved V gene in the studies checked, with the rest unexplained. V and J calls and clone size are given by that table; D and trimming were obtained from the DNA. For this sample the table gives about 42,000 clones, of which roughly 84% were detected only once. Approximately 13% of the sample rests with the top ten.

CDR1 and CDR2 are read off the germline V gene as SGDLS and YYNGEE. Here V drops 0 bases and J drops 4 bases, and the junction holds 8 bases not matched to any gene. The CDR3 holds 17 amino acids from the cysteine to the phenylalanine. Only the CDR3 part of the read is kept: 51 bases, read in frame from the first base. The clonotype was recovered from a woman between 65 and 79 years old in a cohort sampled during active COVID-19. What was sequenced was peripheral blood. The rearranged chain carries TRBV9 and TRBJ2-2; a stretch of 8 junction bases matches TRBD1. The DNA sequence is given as TGTGCCAGCAGCGTAGCCTACAGGGGGTCGGGCACCGGGGAGCTGTTTTTT. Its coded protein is CASSVAYRGSGTGELFF.